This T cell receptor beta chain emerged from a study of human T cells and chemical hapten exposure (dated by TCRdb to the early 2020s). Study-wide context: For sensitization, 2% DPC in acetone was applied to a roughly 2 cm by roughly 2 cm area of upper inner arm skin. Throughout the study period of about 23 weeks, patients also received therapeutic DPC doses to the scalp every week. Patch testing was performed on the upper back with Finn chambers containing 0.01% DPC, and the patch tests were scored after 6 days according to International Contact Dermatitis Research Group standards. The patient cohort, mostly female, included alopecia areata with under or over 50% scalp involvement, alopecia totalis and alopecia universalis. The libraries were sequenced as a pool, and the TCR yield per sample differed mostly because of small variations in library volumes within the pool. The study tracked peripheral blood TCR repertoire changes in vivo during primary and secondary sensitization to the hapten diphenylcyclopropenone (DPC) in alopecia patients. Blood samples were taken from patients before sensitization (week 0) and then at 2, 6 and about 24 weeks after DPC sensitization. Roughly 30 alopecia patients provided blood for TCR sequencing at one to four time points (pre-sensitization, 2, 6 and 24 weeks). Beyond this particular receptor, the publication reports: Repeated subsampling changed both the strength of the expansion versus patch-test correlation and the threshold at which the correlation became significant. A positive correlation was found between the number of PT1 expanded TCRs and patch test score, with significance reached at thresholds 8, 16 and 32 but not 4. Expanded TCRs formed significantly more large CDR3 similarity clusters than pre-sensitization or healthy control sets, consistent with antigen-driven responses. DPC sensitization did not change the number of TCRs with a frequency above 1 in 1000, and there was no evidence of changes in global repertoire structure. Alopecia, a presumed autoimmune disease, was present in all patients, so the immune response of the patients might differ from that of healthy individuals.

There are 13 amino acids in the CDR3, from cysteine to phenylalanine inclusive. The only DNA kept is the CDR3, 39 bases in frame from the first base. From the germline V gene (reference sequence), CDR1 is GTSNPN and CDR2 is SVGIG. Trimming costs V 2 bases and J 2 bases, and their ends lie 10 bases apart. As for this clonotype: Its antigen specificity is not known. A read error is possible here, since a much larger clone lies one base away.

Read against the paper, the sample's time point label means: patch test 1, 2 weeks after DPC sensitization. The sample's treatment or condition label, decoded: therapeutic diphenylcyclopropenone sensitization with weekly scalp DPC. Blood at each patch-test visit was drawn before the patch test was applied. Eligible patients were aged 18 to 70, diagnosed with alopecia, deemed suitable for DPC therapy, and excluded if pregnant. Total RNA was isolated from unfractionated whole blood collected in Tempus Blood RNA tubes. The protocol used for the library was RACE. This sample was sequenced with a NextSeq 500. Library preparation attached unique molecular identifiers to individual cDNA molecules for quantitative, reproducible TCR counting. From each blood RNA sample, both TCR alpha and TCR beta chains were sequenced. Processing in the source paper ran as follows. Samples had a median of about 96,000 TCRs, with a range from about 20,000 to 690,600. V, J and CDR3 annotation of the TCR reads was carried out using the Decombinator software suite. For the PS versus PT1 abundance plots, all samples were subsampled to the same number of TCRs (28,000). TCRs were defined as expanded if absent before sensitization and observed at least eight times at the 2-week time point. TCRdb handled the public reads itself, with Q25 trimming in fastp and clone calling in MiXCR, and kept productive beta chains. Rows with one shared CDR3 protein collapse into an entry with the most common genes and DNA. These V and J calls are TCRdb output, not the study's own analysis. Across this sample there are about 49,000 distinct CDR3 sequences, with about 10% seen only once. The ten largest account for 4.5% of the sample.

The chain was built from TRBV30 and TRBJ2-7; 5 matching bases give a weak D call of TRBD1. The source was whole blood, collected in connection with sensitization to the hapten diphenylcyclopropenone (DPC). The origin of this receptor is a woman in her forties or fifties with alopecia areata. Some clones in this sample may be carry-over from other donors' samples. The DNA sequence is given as TGTGCCTGGAGTCAAGGGGTCGCCTACGAGCAGTACTTC. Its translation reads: CAWSQGVAYEQYF.